Here is one TCR beta chain with its context. The sample originates from a study of shared clonotypes between healthy human individuals. Trimming stripped 5 bases from V and 2 bases from J, with 14 bases between. CDR1 is SGHTA and CDR2 is FQGNSA in the germline V gene. This CDR3 comprises 15 residues. Measured with immunoSEQ multiplex PCR; TCRdb has only the in-frame clones, and not every one. The sample holds roughly 2.2 million clones, approximately 90% seen once. Sequencing was performed on naive CD4+ T cells from PBMCs. Regarding subset: CD45RA+ positively selected. This sequence originates from a man aged 18 to 29 in good health. Some clones in this sample may be carry-over from other donors' samples. The J gene is TRBJ2-3, the V gene TRBV7-2; possibly TRBD1 for D (5 bases). CDR3 in DNA: TGTGCCAGCAGCCGAGGTCGACAGATCACAGATACGCAGTATTTT. This encodes CASSRGRQITDTQYF.